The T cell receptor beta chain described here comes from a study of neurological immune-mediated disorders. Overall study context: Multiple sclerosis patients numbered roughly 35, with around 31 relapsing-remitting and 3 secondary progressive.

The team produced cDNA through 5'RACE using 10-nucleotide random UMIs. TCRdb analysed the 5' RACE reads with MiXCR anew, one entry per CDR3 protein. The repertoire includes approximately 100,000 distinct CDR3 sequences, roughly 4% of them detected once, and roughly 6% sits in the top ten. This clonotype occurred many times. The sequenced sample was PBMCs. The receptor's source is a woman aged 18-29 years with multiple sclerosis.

The DNA for the CDR3 is TGCGCCAGCAGCTTGGCCACGGAACCCTACAATGAGCAGTTCTTC. Protein sequence: CASSLATEPYNEQFF. The genes are TRBV5-1 and TRBJ2-1, with D uncertain. The CDR3 loop spans 15 amino acids. Trimming cost V 0 bases and J 2 bases, with 9 bases left between them. The germline gives CDR1 SGHRS, CDR2 YFSETQ.